Presented here are 23 T cell receptor beta chains from one specimen sequenced in a study of blood T cells in healthy people across ages. Primed by a sample-barcoded 5' primer and a J-beta primer mix, a second PCR proceeded for 7 to 11 cycles. A single record per CDR3 protein comes from TCRdb applying MiXCR to the 5' RACE reads. The sample yields some 1,500,000 distinct CDR3 sequences, 35% to 45% seen once. Sequenced material: blood. The receptor set was obtained from a woman aged 18-30 years in good health.

This chain links TRBV6-6 with TRBJ2-1; the D gene is possibly TRBD2 (5 bases). Germline CDR1 is MNHNY and CDR2 is SVGAGI (reference sequence). The CDR3 is 14 residues long. The ends were cut back, 7 bases at V and 4 bases at J, with 14 bases in the middle. CDR3 sequence reads: CASTAPDYYNEQFF. The CDR3 region has the DNA TGTGCCAGCACGGCCCCCGACTATTACAATGAGCAGTTCTTC.

This clonotype was seen a handful of times. The V gene is TRBV27, the J gene TRBJ2-1; D remains ambiguous. Looked up from germline, CDR1 is MNHEY and CDR2 is SMNVEV (reference sequence). V lost 10 bases, J lost 4 bases, and 11 bases lay in between. CDR3 length: 12 residues. CDR3 protein: CATRWTYNEQFF. In DNA, the CDR3 is TGTGCCACCCGCTGGACGTACAATGAGCAGTTCTTC.

This clonotype turned up a few times. The DNA of the CDR3 is TGTGCCAGCAGCGTAGATCCGCGGAAAGAGACCCAGTACTTC. As protein: CASSVDPRKETQYF. J is TRBJ2-5 and V is TRBV9; D is undetermined. Germline V gene sequence: CDR1 SGDLS, CDR2 YYNGEE. This CDR3 region has 14 residues. The V gene lost 0 bases and the J gene lost 3 bases, with 9 bases spanning the gap.

This clonotype has a handful of counts. V usage is TRBV4-1 and J usage is TRBJ1-5; possibly TRBD1 for D (5 bases). This CDR3 is built from 14 residues. Germline assignment: CDR1 MGHRA and CDR2 YSYEKL. V dropped 0 bases and J dropped 7 bases, with 10 bases sitting between them. CDR3 nucleotide sequence: TGCGCCAGCAGCCAAGACAGGGAGGGGCAGCCCCAGCATTTT. This encodes CASSQDREGQPQHF.

The chain couples TRBV7-2 to TRBJ1-2; D gene uncertain. The CDR3 is 16 residues long. From germline, CDR1 is SGHTA and CDR2 FQGNSA. V was shortened by 1 base and J by 2 bases, with 14 bases between the two germline ends. The CDR3 region is CASSLVRGLANYGYTF. In DNA, the CDR3 is TGTGCCAGCAGCTTAGTAAGAGGGTTGGCAAACTATGGCTACACCTTC.

The genes are TRBV4-1 and TRBJ1-2; TRBD1 matches at 8 bases. This CDR3 contains 16 residues. The J segment lost 10 bases and the V segment lost 2 bases, leaving 15 bases of the junction unmatched. Germline V gives CDR1 MGHRA, CDR2 YSYEKL. The CDR3 spells CASSQPLRGTGHAYTF. CDR3 coding DNA: TGCGCCAGCAGCCAACCGTTGCGCGGGACAGGCCATGCCTACACCTTC.

CDR3 sequence reads: CASTTSGPQETQYF. CDR3 sequence (DNA): TGTGCCAGTACGACTAGCGGGCCGCAAGAGACCCAGTACTTC. This rearrangement joins TRBV13 to TRBJ2-5; 10 bases line up with TRBD2. The CDR3 spans 14 residues. The junction had 6 bases not matched to a gene; V was cut back by 9 bases and J by 2 bases. Germline V gives CDR1 PRHDT, CDR2 FYEKMQ (reference sequence).

The V gene is TRBV7-9, the J gene TRBJ1-5, with D tentatively TRBD1 (5 bases). The CDR3 is 13 amino acids. Per germline, CDR1 SEHNR and CDR2 FQNEAQ (reference sequence). The V end lost 3 bases, the J end lost 6 bases, and 9 bases lay between the germline ends. The CDR3 sequence is CASSLGEAQPQHF. In DNA form, the CDR3 reads TGTGCCAGCAGCTTGGGGGAGGCTCAGCCCCAGCATTTT.

The chain employs TRBV20-1 and TRBJ2-7, with TRBD2 as a possible D gene (6 bases). In germline, CDR1 is DFQATT, CDR2 SNEGSKA (reference sequence). This CDR3 spans 14 amino acids. V dropped 5 bases and J dropped 3 bases, with 17 bases sitting between them. CDR3 sequence reads: CSASSGGKNYEQYF. CDR3 in DNA: TGCAGTGCTTCAAGCGGCGGGAAGAACTACGAGCAGTACTTC.

The CDR3 DNA follows: TGTGCCAGCAGCTTGGCTCTGAACTTTCCCTACGAGCAGTACTTC. Translation: CASSLALNFPYEQYF. The gene calls are TRBV7-2 and TRBJ2-7; no definite D call. The germline CDR1 and CDR2 sequences are SGHTA and FQGNSA. With 3 bases removed from V and 2 bases from J, the gap between germline ends came to 14 bases. CDR3 length: 15 amino acids. Supplemented by reference TRBV7-2 and TRBJ2-7, the full variable domain reads GAGVSQSPSNKVTEKGKDVELRCDPISGHTALYWYRQSLGQGLEFLIYFQGNSAPDKSGLPSDRFSAERTGGSVSTLTIQRTQQEDSAVYLCASSLALNFPYEQYFGPGTRLTVT.

The chain employs TRBV3-1 and TRBJ1-2; D is perhaps TRBD1 (6 bases). Germline CDR1 reads LGHDT; CDR2 reads YNNKEL (reference sequence). Between the trimmed V and J ends, which lost 4 bases and 10 bases, there was a span of 16 bases. The CDR3 has 13 amino acids. CDR3 amino acids: CASSPRVRGYYTF. The CDR3 DNA sequence: TGTGCCAGCAGCCCCCGGGTCAGGGGATACTACACCTTC.

This clonotype showed up many times. The chain uses TRBV27 and TRBJ2-5; TRBD2 aligns across 8 bases. CDR3 size: 15 residues. V lost 5 bases and J lost 2; bases outside the gene matches: 7. In germline, CDR1 is MNHEY, CDR2 SMNVEV (reference sequence). The CDR3 region is CASSNGLAFQETQYF. Written as DNA, the CDR3 is TGTGCCAGCAGTAACGGACTAGCTTTTCAAGAGACCCAGTACTTC.

This clonotype was observed many times. The chain couples TRBV6-5 to TRBJ2-3, with D possibly TRBD2 on 6 matching bases. Per germline, CDR1 MNHEY and CDR2 SVGAGI. The CDR3 is 11 amino acids. V was cut by 4 bases and J by 9 bases, with 8 bases left in between. In nucleotides, the CDR3 is TGTGCCAGCAGTTCGGGACTGACGCAGTATTTT. This codes for CASSSGLTQYF.

The chain couples TRBV12-3 or TRBV12-4 to TRBJ2-5, with 7 bases that match TRBD1. The J call may be faulty, since TRBJ2-7 better matches the DNA end. This CDR3 spans 14 amino acids. The CDR3 DNA reads TGTGCCAGCAGTTTGGACAGGCCTAGGGACGAGCAGTACTTC. Encoded protein: CASSLDRPRDEQYF.

Note on this clonotype: One end of the junction does not line up with germline, which may come from a read error. The rearrangement links TRBV20-1 to TRBJ1-5; D not resolved. Germline CDR1 reads DFQATT; CDR2 reads SNEGSKA (reference sequence). CDR3 length: 15 amino acids. The CDR3 region has the DNA TGCAGTGCTCGGGTGCGGGGAGTGAGCAATCAGCCTCAGCATTTT. Translation: CSARVRGVSNQPQHF.

There are a few counts of this clonotype. The chain employs TRBV2 and TRBJ2-6; D remains unclear. Trimming stripped 4 bases from V and 0 bases from J, with 10 bases between. CDR3 length equals 16 residues. Germline V CDR1 and CDR2: SNHLY, FYNNEI. The CDR3 sequence: CASSGQLSSGANVLTF. For the CDR3, the DNA is TGTGCCAGCAGTGGCCAGTTAAGCTCTGGGGCCAACGTCCTGACTTTC.

The genes are TRBV7-2 and TRBJ1-2; tentatively, D is TRBD1 (6 bases). The germline V and J ends were trimmed by 6 bases and 5 bases, with 13 bases remaining between them. The CDR3 is 13 amino acids. CDR1 and CDR2 (germline): SGHTA, FQGNSA. The CDR3 spells CASRVQGSYGYTF. CDR3 nucleotide sequence: TGTGCCAGCAGGGTACAGGGTTCGTATGGCTACACCTTC.

Only a few counts were recorded for this clonotype. The genes are TRBV4-1 and TRBJ2-3; 10 bases align to TRBD2. Looked up from germline, CDR1 is MGHRA and CDR2 is YSYEKL. Trimming cost V 1 base and J 1 base; bases outside gene matches: 8. There are 18 residues in the CDR3. The CDR3 loop reads CASSQVGRTSGGTDTQYF. The CDR3, as DNA: TGCGCCAGCAGCCAAGTGGGTCGTACTAGCGGGGGCACAGATACGCAGTATTTT.

The chain employs TRBV10-3 and TRBJ2-3; TRBD2 aligns across 10 bases. Germline CDR1 and CDR2: ENHRY and SYGVKD. V lost 1 base, J lost 0 bases, and 10 bases stayed unmatched. This CDR3 is 19 amino acids long. The CDR3 is CAISEWAPSGGASTDTQYF. The CDR3 region has the DNA TGTGCCATCAGTGAGTGGGCCCCTAGCGGGGGAGCTAGCACAGATACGCAGTATTTT.

The rearrangement uses TRBV20-1 and TRBJ2-1, with 9 bases identical to TRBD2. Germline lookup yields CDR1 DFQATT and CDR2 SNEGSKA (reference sequence). The CDR3 runs to 16 residues. As DNA, the CDR3 is TGCACATCTTACTGGGCGGGAGGGAGCTCCTACAATGAGCAGTTCTTC. This codes for CTSYWAGGSSYNEQFF.

This clonotype has a handful of counts. The rearrangement joins TRBV15 to TRBJ1-2; D unresolved. Trimming left V 1 base short and J 4 bases short, with 16 bases between. This CDR3 region has 16 residues. In germline, CDR1 is LNHNV, CDR2 YYDKDF (reference sequence). CDR3 sequence (DNA): TGTGCCACCAGCAGAGTGACCTTCGCCGCGGGCTATGGCTACACCTTC. Translating it yields CATSRVTFAAGYGYTF.

This chain's CDR3 is CASSLASRGGGETQYF. CDR3 in DNA: TGTGCCAGCAGCTTAGCCTCCCGGGGGGGCGGGGAGACCCAGTACTTC. The chain links TRBV7-2 to TRBJ2-5, with 8 bases that match TRBD2. Germline trimming cut 0 bases from V and 5 bases from J; bases unmatched to any gene: 8. The germline V gene has CDR1 SGHTA and CDR2 FQGNSA. CDR3 length equals 16 residues.

This sequence joins TRBV3-1 and TRBJ1-2; D is perhaps TRBD1 (5 bases). Germline CDR1 and CDR2: LGHDT and YNNKEL (reference sequence). The CDR3 spans 15 residues. Trimming removed 0 bases at V and 0 bases at J, with 8 bases between. The CDR3 region is CASSQEGRPNYGYTF. The CDR3 bases are TGTGCCAGCAGCCAAGAGGGACGGCCTAACTATGGCTACACCTTC.